This T cell receptor beta chain was found in a study of blood T cell repertoires in COVID-19. The overall study: From T cells, B-cell-depleted T cells, or PBMCs came the material, which was cDNA or gDNA.

This table comes from immunoSEQ multiplex PCR, and its TCRdb copy is limited to in-frame clones, with some not included. The sample holds about 300,000 clones, about 91% seen once. Germline V lookup: CDR1 SQVTM, CDR2 ANQGSEA. This CDR3 is 15 amino acids long. V was pared by 4 bases and J by 1 base, with 7 bases of the junction left unmatched. The Seattle patients joined while their infection was active and were tracked longitudinally afterward. Sequencing was done on a sample of peripheral blood. The chain uses TRBV29-1 and TRBJ2-3; 8 bases line up with TRBD2. This clonotype originated in a woman aged 30 to 39 with COVID-19, enrolled during active disease. CDR3 nucleotide sequence: TGCAGCGTTGCCGGTCGGGGGGGCCGCACAGATACGCAGTATTTT. Protein sequence: CSVAGRGGRTDTQYF.